This T cell receptor (beta chain) was retrieved from a study of graft-versus-host responses after intestinal transplantation. About the research overall: Transplants given to recipients were multivisceral, liver-intestinal, or isolated intestinal. All recipients were given anti-thymocyte globulin induction, and tacrolimus and steroids were then administered for approximately 3 years.

About this clone itself: Its antigen remains unknown.

The assay was immunoSEQ multiplex PCR, and TCRdb's table has in-frame clones only and misses some. The sample has 38,000 or so clones, about 95% seen once; the top ten hold 0.5% to 0.55%. CDR3 length: 16 residues. Germline V gives CDR1 SGHRS, CDR2 YFSETQ. Trimming left V 0 bases short and J 7 bases short, with 17 bases between. The source of this sequence is a human donor who was the organ donor for an intestinal transplant. Sequenced material: unstimulated CD8+ T cells sorted from spleen or lymph node cells, taken before transplant. The chain couples TRBV5-1 to TRBJ2-1; D is possibly TRBD1 or TRBD2 (5 bases each). CDR3 DNA sequence: TGCGCCAGCAGCTTGGCCGTGGGGGTTGGGGCGAATGAGCAGTTCTTC. The encoded protein is CASSLAVGVGANEQFF.